This T cell receptor (beta chain) was found in a study of blood T cell repertoires in COVID-19 (dated by TCRdb to the early 2020s). Regarding the research as a whole: Samples from collaborators originated in the United States, Italy and Spain and spanned both the acute and convalescent phases of COVID-19. The prospective study material was composed of cDNA or gDNA derived from T cells, B-cell-depleted T cells, or PBMCs. Subjects who had been exposed to COVID-19, were actively infected with it, or had recovered from it provided the deeply sampled blood TCRbeta repertoires that made up the dataset. The repertoires were released in a freely available public database meant as a resource for research on the immune response to SARS-CoV-2. Samples were obtained from the ongoing ImmuneRACE study (first 160 participants) and from about 1,300 subjects provided by 6 global collaborators. Sample metadata almost always included a de-identified subject ID, COVID-19 status, age in years and sex. Where available, HLA class I and class II types were obtained from metadata supplied by the sample provider rather than from assay-based typing. Overall study outcomes, separate from this receptor: Clinical and demographic metadata were provided uncurated, with the amount varying by source and participant.

Inclusive of the bounding cysteine and phenylalanine, the CDR3 is 14 residues long. The kept DNA is CDR3 alone, 42 bases in frame from the first base. Trimming takes 6 bases from V and 0 bases from J, and the germline ends sit 9 bases apart. CDR1 and CDR2, looked up from the germline V gene, are MDHEN and SYDVKM. TCRbeta CDR3 regions were amplified from genomic DNA by means of the immunoSEQ Assay, a bias-controlled multiplex PCR. In the original analysis: Nucleated cell counts per sample were estimated from amplification of reference gene primers within the assay. To quantify the absolute abundance of each unique TCRbeta CDR3 rearrangement, sequence reads were collapsed and filtered. For each sample, productive Simpson clonality was calculated as the square root of Simpson's diversity index over productive rearrangements. TCRdb obtained this table from immuneACCESS and retained in-frame rearrangements with V and J assigned. These tables miss some clones; where compared with another copy, unresolved V genes account for less than half of the shortfall, and the remainder is unexplained. The DNA gave D and trimming, while V, J and clone size come from that table. In this sample the table shows roughly 190,000 clones, 80% to 90% of which occur a single time. The ten largest clones take up more than 12% of the sample.

In Seattle, one collaborating source enrolled patients while the infection was active and tracked those patients longitudinally over the course of disease. Each collaborating institution followed its own protocols to collect whole blood in K2EDTA tubes. Collaborator samples were shipped for TCRbeta analysis as frozen whole blood, isolated PBMCs, or DNA extracted from either sample type. Regarding this clone: It has no known antigen specificity. Base-call qualities are not available, and no considerably larger clone is one nucleotide away.

The V gene is TRBV28 and the J gene is TRBJ1-3; there is no confident call for the D gene. What was sequenced was peripheral blood. This TCR was recovered from a woman between 70 and 85 years old with COVID-19, enrolled during active disease. The CDR3 reads as follows: CASRREYSGNTIYF. The sequence in DNA is TGTGCCAGCAGAAGGGAGTACTCTGGAAACACCATATATTTT. The reference TRBV28 and TRBJ1-3 proteins fill in what lies around the CDR3, so the full variable domain reads DVKVTQSSRYLVKRTGEKVFLECVQDMDHENMFWYRQDPGLGLRLIYFSYDVKMKEKGDIPEGYSVSREKKERFSLILESASTNQTSMYLCASRREYSGNTIYFGEGSWLTVV.